One and the same sample provided the 32 T cell receptor beta chains below, sequenced in a study of blood T cell repertoires in COVID-19. The protocol was immunoSEQ multiplex PCR, while the TCRdb copy is restricted to in-frame clones and leaves out a portion. The data show 140,000 or so clones, 80% to 90% seen once. Material: peripheral blood. The receptors derive from a man in his sixties with active or convalescent COVID-19.

The rearrangement uses TRBV4-1 and TRBJ2-2; 10 bases map to TRBD2. V shed 2 bases, J shed 4 bases, and the junction held 10 bases outside the gene matches. Germline lookup yields CDR1 MGHRA and CDR2 YSYEKL. The CDR3 covers 18 residues. CDR3 sequence reads: CASSQHPLAGGRTGELFF. DNA for the CDR3: TGCGCCAGCAGCCAACACCCTTTAGCGGGAGGTCGCACCGGGGAGCTGTTTTTT.

Turning to this clone: At one end the junction does not follow the germline gene, possibly because of a read error. The rearrangement joins TRBV7-7 to TRBJ2-7; TRBD1 is a possible D gene (5 bases). CDR1 and CDR2 from the germline V gene are SSHAT and FNYEAQ (reference sequence). The CDR3 consists of 15 residues. The CDR3, as DNA: TGTGCTAGCAGCTTAGGGGCAGGGTCCTCCTACGAGCAGTACTTC. Translation: CASSLGAGSSYEQYF. The whole variable domain, filled in from reference TRBV7-7 and TRBJ2-7, reads GAGVSQSPRYKVTKRGQDVTLRCDPISSHATLYWYQQALGQGPEFLTYFNYEAQPDKSGLPSDRFSAERPEGSISTLTIQRTEQRDSAMYRCASSLGAGSSYEQYFGPGTRLTVT.

The chain has TRBV4-3 and TRBJ1-1; 7 nucleotides match TRBD1. The germline V gene has CDR1 LGHNA and CDR2 YSLEER. Unmatched junction bases numbered 6, after V lost 4 bases and J lost 4 bases. This CDR3 is 14 amino acids long. In nucleotides, the CDR3 is TGCGCCAGCAGCCGAAACAGGGGTGTCACTGAAGCTTTCTTT. It is translated as CASSRNRGVTEAFF.

The CDR3, as DNA: TGCGCCAGCAGTCCGACTAGCGGGAGCCACAATGAGCAGTTCTTC. It yields the protein CASSPTSGSHNEQFF. V is TRBV5-1 and J is TRBJ2-1, with 12 nucleotides matching TRBD2. Germline lookup yields CDR1 SGHRS and CDR2 YFSETQ. The ends lost 5 bases at V and 5 bases at J; junction bases unmatched: 5. The CDR3 is 15 residues long.

The chain employs TRBV7-2 and TRBJ2-1; D possibly corresponds to TRBD2 (5 bases). The germline CDR1 and CDR2 sequences are SGHTA and FQGNSA. This CDR3 has 13 amino acids. Trimming took 1 base from V and 7 from J, leaving 8 bases between them. The CDR3 DNA follows: TGTGCCAGCAGCTTAGAGAGCGGTAATGAGCAGTTCTTC. Its translation: CASSLESGNEQFF.

The V and J genes are TRBV6-6 and TRBJ2-3, with 10 bases that match TRBD2. In germline, CDR1 is MNHNY, CDR2 SVGAGI (reference sequence). This CDR3 has 17 amino acids. V shed 5 bases and J 0 bases; nucleotides not matched to a gene: 8. The CDR3 DNA follows: TGTGCCAGCAGTCGTGTACTAGCGGGACCTAGCACAGATACGCAGTATTTT. Its translation is CASSRVLAGPSTDTQYF.

The rearrangement uses TRBV4-1 and TRBJ1-1; D is perhaps TRBD1 (6 bases). V gave up 4 bases and J gave up 1 base, with 13 bases separating them. CDR1 and CDR2 (germline): MGHRA, YSYEKL. This CDR3 comprises 15 residues. This chain's CDR3 is CASSPITGKNTEAFF. CDR3 nucleotides: TGCGCCAGCAGCCCGATCACAGGGAAGAACACTGAAGCTTTCTTT.

This chain connects TRBV5-8 to TRBJ2-7, with 8 positions matching TRBD1. CDR1 SGHTS and CDR2 YDEGEE come from the germline V gene. The CDR3 extends over 15 amino acids. The trim removed 9 bases at V and 5 bases at J, leaving 16 bases unmatched. The CDR3 reads CATRKEDRVLNEQYF. CDR3 sequence (DNA): TGTGCCACCCGGAAGGAGGACAGGGTGTTGAACGAGCAGTACTTC.

This chain uses TRBV2 with TRBJ2-7, with a possible D match to TRBD2 (6 bases). The germline CDR1 and CDR2 sequences are SNHLY and FYNNEI. Trimming took 2 bases from V and 0 from J, leaving 14 bases between them. There are 16 residues in the CDR3. The CDR3 reads CASSEKGGSDSYEQYF. The CDR3 nucleotides are TGTGCCAGCAGTGAAAAGGGAGGATCAGACTCCTACGAGCAGTACTTC.

V usage is TRBV7-8 and J usage is TRBJ2-3, with 12 positions matching TRBD2. The CDR3 has 17 amino acids. CDR1 SGHVS and CDR2 FQNEAQ come from the germline V gene. With V trimmed by 5 bases and J by 6 bases, 12 bases remained unmatched. Here the CDR3 reads CASSARALAGGADTQYF. The CDR3 nucleotides are TGTGCCAGCAGCGCACGAGCACTAGCGGGAGGAGCGGATACGCAGTATTTT.

The chain is built from TRBV7-9 and TRBJ1-4; D is undetermined. Trimming cost V 4 bases and J 0 bases, with 9 bases left between them. Germline V gene data show CDR1 as SEHNR and CDR2 as FQNEAQ (reference sequence). This CDR3 is built from 15 residues. The CDR3 DNA reads TGTGCCAGCAGCTATCAGGATGCAACTAATGAAAAACTGTTTTTT. This gives the protein CASSYQDATNEKLFF.

The rearrangement uses TRBV5-1 and TRBJ2-2; D possibly corresponds to TRBD1 (6 bases). Germline values: CDR1 SGHRS, CDR2 YFSETQ. V was clipped by 1 base and J by 1 base, with 8 bases between them. This CDR3 has 15 amino acids. The chain's CDR3 is CASSLTGLNTGELFF. The CDR3 nucleotides are TGCGCCAGCAGCTTGACAGGGTTGAACACCGGGGAGCTGTTTTTT.

This chain uses TRBV19 with TRBJ1-6, with 7 bases identical to TRBD1. The V and J ends lost 3 bases and 9 bases, in that order; junction bases with no gene match: 14. Germline V gene data show CDR1 as LNHDA and CDR2 as SQIVND (reference sequence). This CDR3 is built from 17 residues. The CDR3 DNA reads as TGTGCCAGTAGTATCAACCCCCAGGGGGAATCCGGTTCACCCCTCCACTTT. This sequence encodes CASSINPQGESGSPLHF.

In this sample, this clone turned up a few times. The rearrangement links TRBV29-1 to TRBJ2-2; possible D gene TRBD1, 6 bases. Germline V lookup: CDR1 SQVTM, CDR2 ANQGSEA. This CDR3 is built from 13 residues. V shed 5 bases and J shed 4 bases, with 11 bases lying between them. CDR3 protein: CSVRDTSTGELFF. Written as DNA, the CDR3 is TGCAGCGTTCGGGACACCAGCACCGGGGAGCTGTTTTTT.

The chain employs TRBV6-6 and TRBJ2-1; D ambiguous. V lost 0 bases to trimming and J lost 7 bases, with 7 bases between them. The V gene's germline CDR1 is MNHNY and CDR2 SVGAGI (reference sequence). The CDR3 is 13 residues long. CDR3 protein: CASSYSAENEQFF. The DNA of the CDR3 is TGTGCCAGCAGTTACTCGGCGGAGAATGAGCAGTTCTTC.

The chain uses TRBV23-1 and TRBJ2-7; TRBD2 aligns across 11 bases. TRBV23-1 is classed as an ORF, of uncertain function. The junction had 9 bases not matched to a gene; V was cut back by 4 bases and J by 1 base. This CDR3 region has 17 residues. This CDR3 is CASSPRTPSGRSYEQYF. DNA for the CDR3: TGCGCCAGCAGTCCCCGGACCCCTAGCGGGAGGTCCTACGAGCAGTACTTC.

The chain recombines TRBV7-9 with TRBJ2-1; the match to TRBD1 covers 7 bases. The CDR3 sequence is 16 residues long. J lost 3 bases, V lost 4 bases, and 9 bases had no gene match. The germline V gene has CDR1 SEHNR and CDR2 FQNEAQ (reference sequence). The CDR3 spells CASSSHRDRNYNEQFF. CDR3 DNA: TGTGCCAGCAGCTCCCACCGGGACAGAAACTACAATGAGCAGTTCTTC.

This chain connects TRBV6-5 to TRBJ1-5; maybe TRBD1 (6 bases). CDR1 MNHEY and CDR2 SVGAGI come from the germline V gene. The CDR3 is made up of 12 amino acids. The V gene lost 8 bases and the J gene lost 11 bases, with 16 bases spanning the gap. CDR3 region: CASRQAGGAQHF. For the CDR3, the DNA is TGTGCCAGCCGACAGGCCGGTGGGGCCCAGCATTTT.

The chain combines TRBV16 with TRBJ1-5, with 9 bases fitting TRBD1. Per the germline V gene, CDR1 is KGHSY and CDR2 is FQNENV. The CDR3 spans 14 residues. V shed 3 bases, J shed 7 bases, and the junction held 4 bases outside the gene matches. In nucleotides, the CDR3 is TGTGCCAGCAGCCAGGGGACAGGGCGCCAGCCCCAGCATTTT. This sequence encodes CASSQGTGRQPQHF. The full variable domain, rest sourced from reference TRBV16 and TRBJ1-5, is GEEVAQTPKHLVRGEGQKAKLYCAPIKGHSYVFWYQQVLKNEFKFLISFQNENVFDETGMPKERFSAKCLPNSPCSLEIQATKLEDSAVYFCASSQGTGRQPQHFGDGTRLSIL.

The chain has TRBV28 and TRBJ2-1; 8 nucleotides line up with TRBD2. Germline V CDR1 and CDR2: MDHEN, SYDVKM. Unmatched junction bases numbered 11, after V lost 3 bases and J lost 4 bases. The CDR3 runs 17 residues. CDR3 DNA: TGTGCCAGCAGTTTTTGGAGGCAGGCGGGAGGTTACAATGAGCAGTTCTTC. This gives the protein CASSFWRQAGGYNEQFF.

The V gene is TRBV19, the J gene TRBJ1-1, with 8 bases fitting TRBD1. The CDR3 is 15 amino acids. Germline V gene data show CDR1 as LNHDA and CDR2 as SQIVND (reference sequence). Unmatched junction bases numbered 6, after V lost 6 bases and J lost 0 bases. CDR3 amino acids: CASSEDRAMNTEAFF. The CDR3 DNA is TGTGCCAGTAGCGAGGACAGGGCAATGAACACTGAAGCTTTCTTT.

The sample holds one count of this clone. V usage is TRBV2 and J usage is TRBJ2-1, with 10 positions matching TRBD1. Germline loops: CDR1 SNHLY, CDR2 FYNNEI. V lost 10 bases, J lost 9 bases, and 9 bases stayed unmatched. CDR3 size: 13 residues. The CDR3 loop reads CAIAGTGVVEQFF. DNA of the CDR3: TGTGCCATTGCCGGGACAGGGGTTGTTGAGCAGTTCTTC.

The genes are TRBV23-1 and TRBJ2-3, with 11 bases matching TRBD2. TRBV23-1 is annotated as an ORF whose role is uncertain. V shed 0 bases, J shed 3 bases, and the junction held 8 bases outside the gene matches. The length of the CDR3 is 18 residues. CDR3 nucleotide sequence: TGCGCCAGCAGTCAATCGATCGTAGCGGGAGGGCGTACAGATACGCAGTATTTT. It specifies CASSQSIVAGGRTDTQYF.

CDR3 residues: CSASWQNTYEQYF. The CDR3 nucleotides are TGCAGTGCTAGTTGGCAGAACACCTACGAGCAGTACTTC. The rearrangement links TRBV20-1 to TRBJ2-7; no clear D. Looked up from germline, CDR1 is DFQATT and CDR2 is SNEGSKA (reference sequence). Trimming took off 3 bases at V and 2 bases at J, with 11 bases between the two ends. The CDR3 contains 13 residues.

The gene calls are TRBV15 and TRBJ2-7; 12 nucleotides line up with TRBD1. The germline V gene has CDR1 LNHNV and CDR2 YYDKDF (reference sequence). J lost 6 bases, V lost 5 bases, and 11 bases had no gene match. The CDR3 is made up of 16 amino acids. Here the CDR3 reads CATSLYSGTGGFEQYF. The CDR3 nucleotides read TGTGCCACCAGCTTATACTCCGGGACAGGGGGCTTCGAGCAGTACTTC.

V usage is TRBV25-1 and J usage is TRBJ1-4, with D uncertain. The germline V gene has CDR1 MGHDK and CDR2 SYGVNS. V dropped 4 bases and J dropped 0 bases, with 12 bases sitting between them. CDR3 length: 16 amino acids. For the CDR3, the DNA is TGTGCCAGCAGTGGGTCTAAGTTTGCAACTAATGAAAAACTGTTTTTT. Translating it yields CASSGSKFATNEKLFF. Together with reference TRBV25-1 and TRBJ1-4, the CDR3 gives the full variable domain: EADIYQTPRYLVIGTGKKITLECSQTMGHDKMYWYQQDPGMELHLIHYSYGVNSTEKGDLSSESTVSRIRTEHFPLTLESARPSHTSQYLCASSGSKFATNEKLFFGSGTQLSVL.

This sequence joins TRBV6-6 and TRBJ1-1; maybe TRBD1 (5 bases). CDR1 and CDR2 from the germline V gene are MNHNY and SVGAGI (reference sequence). Trimming took off 0 bases at V and 1 base at J, with 9 bases between the two ends. CDR3 length equals 15 residues. CDR3 loop: CASSYSQGRNTEAFF. For the CDR3, the DNA is TGTGCCAGCAGTTACTCGCAGGGTAGGAACACTGAAGCTTTCTTT.

The rearrangement uses TRBV9 and TRBJ2-1; 8 nucleotides line up with TRBD2. V lost 3 bases to trimming and J lost 7 bases; unmatched junction nucleotides: 9. The germline V gene has CDR1 SGDLS and CDR2 YYNGEE. The CDR3 totals 15 residues. For the CDR3, the DNA is TGTGCCAGCAGCGAGACTAGCGCTCCTAATAATGAGCAGTTCTTC. Its translation: CASSETSAPNNEQFF.

The chain is built from TRBV2 and TRBJ2-6, with TRBD1 matching over 10 bases. With 6 bases clipped from V and 0 bases from J, the junction kept 2 bases outside the gene matches. The CDR3 runs 16 residues. Germline V gives CDR1 SNHLY, CDR2 FYNNEI. The CDR3 bases are TGTGCCAGCAGCCGGACAGGGGGCTCTGGGGCCAACGTCCTGACTTTC. This sequence encodes CASSRTGGSGANVLTF.

The chain joins TRBV11-3 to TRBJ2-3, with unresolved D. The length of the CDR3 is 12 residues. CDR1 is SGHNT, CDR2 YENEEA, per germline. V lost 3 bases to trimming and J lost 4 bases, with 5 bases between them. For the CDR3, the DNA is TGTGCCAGCAGCTTTTATTCAGATACGCAGTATTTT. This translates into CASSFYSDTQYF. The variable domain in full, with the rest retrieved from reference TRBV11-3 and TRBJ2-3, is EAGVVQSPRYKIIEKKQPVAFWCNPISGHNTLYWYLQNLGQGPELLIRYENEEAVDDSQLPKDRFSAERLKGVDSTLKIQPAELGDSAVYLCASSFYSDTQYFGPGTRLTVL.

The table lists this clone with a count of one. The chain is built from TRBV19 and TRBJ2-1, with 11 nucleotides matching TRBD2. Germline V gene lookup returns CDR1 LNHDA and CDR2 SQIVND (reference sequence). Trimming removed 7 bases from V and 8 bases from J; junction bases left unmatched: 13. This CDR3 has 16 amino acids. For the CDR3, the DNA is TGTGCCAGTAATGGGTTAGCGGGAGGGCCTTCCGATGAGCAGTTCTTC. It is translated as CASNGLAGGPSDEQFF.

The chain couples TRBV10-1 to TRBJ2-4; D unclear. Trimming took 0 bases from V and 1 from J, leaving 10 bases between them. The germline V gene encodes CDR1 WNHNN and CDR2 SYGVQD (reference sequence). CDR3 length: 16 amino acids. This CDR3 reads CASSESSFAAKNIQYF. In DNA, the CDR3 is TGCGCCAGCAGTGAGTCGAGCTTTGCGGCCAAAAACATTCAGTACTTC.